The 21 T cell receptor beta chains given below trace back to one sample, sequenced in a study of T cell clonotyping in hematopoietic cell transplantation. Sequencing was performed with immunoSEQ multiplex PCR; in TCRdb, only in-frame clones are kept and a portion is missing. The sample yields more than 40,000 clones, roughly 85% seen once. Documented time point: recipient sample about 28 days before transplant, after cytoreduction. Here the sequenced sample was peripheral blood mononuclear cells, taken before stem cell transplant. These receptors were taken from a man aged 60-69 years with acute myeloid leukemia. Some clones in this sample may be carry-over from other donors' samples.

The V call is TRBV28, the J call TRBJ1-4; possibly TRBD1 for D (5 bases). V shed 8 bases and J shed 8 bases, with 15 bases lying between them. CDR3 size: 13 residues. CDR1 is MDHEN and CDR2 is SYDVKM in the germline V gene. CDR3 DNA sequence: TGTGCCAGCGTCCGTCCGGGGGAGGAAAAACTGTTTTTT. Protein product: CASVRPGEEKLFF. Combining the CDR3 with reference TRBV28 and TRBJ1-4 gives the whole variable domain DVKVTQSSRYLVKRTGEKVFLECVQDMDHENMFWYRQDPGLGLRLIYFSYDVKMKEKGDIPEGYSVSREKKERFSLILESASTNQTSMYLCASVRPGEEKLFFGSGTQLSVL.

The chain has TRBV28 and TRBJ2-3, with D possibly being TRBD2 (6 bases). Germline CDR1 is MDHEN and CDR2 is SYDVKM. There are 14 residues in the CDR3. V was pared by 8 bases and J by 0 bases, with 12 bases between. CDR3 residues: CASLEGKSTDTQYF. CDR3 in DNA: TGTGCCAGCTTGGAGGGGAAAAGCACAGATACGCAGTATTTT.

This chain connects TRBV19 to TRBJ2-7; perhaps TRBD1 as D (7 bases). Germline lookup yields CDR1 LNHDA and CDR2 SQIVND (reference sequence). The CDR3 consists of 14 residues. Trimming left V 6 bases short and J 3 bases short, with 15 bases between. The CDR3 protein is CASSTAGQLYEQYF. CDR3 coding DNA: TGTGCCAGTAGCACCGCGGGACAGCTCTACGAGCAGTACTTC.

The chain links TRBV6-1 to TRBJ1-1; TRBD1 is a possible D gene (6 bases). The CDR3 contains 13 residues. Trimming cost V 4 bases and J 10 bases, with 16 bases left between them. The germline V gene has CDR1 MNHNS and CDR2 SASEGT. The chain's CDR3 is CASSATTGFIAFF. The CDR3 DNA reads TGTGCCAGCAGTGCTACCACAGGGTTCATAGCTTTCTTT.

The chain links TRBV27 to TRBJ1-1; D might be TRBD1 (6 bases). In germline, CDR1 is MNHEY, CDR2 SMNVEV (reference sequence). This CDR3 spans 17 amino acids. The V end was cut by 3 bases, the J end by 4 bases, with 21 bases between. CDR3 in DNA: TGTGCCAGCAGTTTGTGGGGGAGACAGGAGCAGGGCACTGAAGCTTTCTTT. Amino acids: CASSLWGRQEQGTEAFF.

This clone was detected a few times. At one of its ends the junction is not consistent with the germline gene, which may arise from a read error. The chain combines TRBV11-1 with TRBJ2-3; D is possibly TRBD2 (5 bases). The CDR3 has 9 residues. Germline assignment: CDR1 SGHAT and CDR2 FQDESV (reference sequence). CDR3 bases: TGTGCCAGCATCTCCTCGAGGGATTTT. Amino acid sequence: CASISSRDF.

The chain joins TRBV19 to TRBJ1-2; TRBD1 aligns across 7 bases. In germline, CDR1 is LNHDA, CDR2 SQIVND (reference sequence). Trimming took 9 bases from V and 3 from J; bases not matched to a gene: 13. This CDR3 has 15 residues. The CDR3 protein is CASRTVATGHYGYTF. CDR3 nucleotides: TGTGCCAGCCGTACCGTGGCGACAGGGCACTATGGCTACACCTTC.

J is TRBJ1-6 and V is TRBV15, with 9 nucleotides matching TRBD1. The CDR3 has 16 residues. After removal of 0 bases from V and 7 bases from J, the junction contained 4 bases not matched to a gene. CDR1 and CDR2 (germline): LNHNV, YYDKDF (reference sequence). The DNA of the CDR3 is TGTGCCACCAGCAGAGACCGGGACAGGGCGAATTCACCCCTCCACTTT. Amino acids: CATSRDRDRANSPLHF.

This clone was seen only once. The genes are TRBV6-5 and TRBJ2-5; TRBD1 agrees at 7 bases. Trimming at V came to 7 bases and at J to 5 bases, leaving 7 bases not matched to a gene. The CDR3 is 13 residues long. CDR1 and CDR2 (germline): MNHEY, SVGAGI. CDR3: CASKMTGLETQYF. The CDR3 DNA follows: TGTGCCAGCAAAATGACAGGGTTGGAGACCCAGTACTTC.

The chain carries TRBV28 and TRBJ2-7; the D is unclear. Trimming took 7 bases from V and 3 from J, leaving 10 bases between them. This CDR3 region has 12 residues. Germline V gives CDR1 MDHEN, CDR2 SYDVKM. This CDR3 is CASTAPGYEQYF. CDR3 nucleotide sequence: TGTGCCAGCACGGCGCCCGGCTACGAGCAGTACTTC.

This clone was recorded once. The chain links TRBV19 to TRBJ1-1, with 9 bases fitting TRBD1. Germline V gene sequence: CDR1 LNHDA, CDR2 SQIVND (reference sequence). The CDR3 totals 16 residues. Unmatched junction bases numbered 7, after V lost 4 bases and J lost 1 base. CDR3 coding DNA: TGTGCCAGTAGTACCACAGGGGGCTCCCGGAACACTGAAGCTTTCTTT. Translation gives CASSTTGGSRNTEAFF.

V usage is TRBV5-8 and J usage is TRBJ1-6; D gene unclear. The CDR3 consists of 14 residues. CDR1 and CDR2 from the germline V gene are SGHTS and YDEGEE. V lost 4 bases to trimming and J lost 6 bases, with 11 bases between them. The CDR3 DNA is TGTGCCAGCAGCCCCCAGGCACTTAATTCACCCCTCCACTTT. Translation: CASSPQALNSPLHF.

The rearrangement joins TRBV19 to TRBJ1-1; TRBD1 matches 12 bases. There are 15 residues in the CDR3. The V segment lost 6 bases and the J segment 3 bases; nucleotides outside the gene matches: 5. The germline gives CDR1 LNHDA, CDR2 SQIVND (reference sequence). CDR3 protein: CASRRGQGADTEAFF. DNA of the CDR3: TGTGCCAGTAGACGGGGACAGGGGGCTGACACTGAAGCTTTCTTT. Looking up the rest from reference TRBV19 and TRBJ1-1 gives the full variable domain: DGGITQSPKYLFRKEGQNVTLSCEQNLNHDAMYWYRQDPGQGLRLIYYSQIVNDFQKGDIAEGYSVSREKKESFPLTVTSAQKNPTAFYLCASRRGQGADTEAFFGQGTRLTVV.

This clone was seen a single time. The genes are TRBV19 and TRBJ1-2, with TRBD1 matching 8 bases. Germline loops: CDR1 LNHDA, CDR2 SQIVND (reference sequence). The CDR3 has 15 amino acids. Losses at the gene ends were 4 bases for V and 8 bases for J; bases not matched to a gene: 12. CDR3 coding DNA: TGTGCCAGTAGTAACTCCGGGACAGGTTCGGACGGCTACACCTTC. This sequence encodes CASSNSGTGSDGYTF. The full variable domain, with the rest looked up from reference TRBV19 and TRBJ1-2, is DGGITQSPKYLFRKEGQNVTLSCEQNLNHDAMYWYRQDPGQGLRLIYYSQIVNDFQKGDIAEGYSVSREKKESFPLTVTSAQKNPTAFYLCASSNSGTGSDGYTFGSGTRLTVV.

The rearrangement links TRBV4-3 to TRBJ2-1; perhaps TRBD1 as D (5 bases). Germline CDR1 LGHNA, CDR2 YSLEER. Trimming stripped 4 bases from V and 5 bases from J, with 15 bases between. CDR3 length: 15 residues. CDR3: CASSRGQSRDNEQFF. In DNA, the CDR3 is TGCGCCAGCAGCCGCGGACAAAGCCGAGACAATGAGCAGTTCTTC.

The V gene is TRBV29-1, the J gene TRBJ1-2; D may be TRBD1 (6 bases). CDR1 and CDR2 from the germline V gene are SQVTM and ANQGSEA. The ends were cut back, 8 bases at V and 6 bases at J, with 13 bases in the middle. CDR3 length: 11 residues. The CDR3 spells CSCAGEHGYTF. DNA of the CDR3: TGCAGCTGTGCAGGGGAACATGGCTACACCTTC.

The rearrangement uses TRBV7-3 and TRBJ1-5, with a tentative D call TRBD1 (6 bases). The CDR3 is 13 amino acids. V was cut by 1 base and J by 9 bases, with 10 bases left in between. Germline V lookup: CDR1 SGHTA, CDR2 FQGTGA. The CDR3 DNA follows: TGTGCCAGCAGCTTAAACTCCAGGGGGCCCCAGCATTTT. It codes for CASSLNSRGPQHF.

The rearrangement joins TRBV5-1 to TRBJ1-2, with D maybe TRBD1 (5 bases). The CDR3 spans 14 residues. Germline CDR1 and CDR2: SGHRS and YFSETQ. Between the trimmed V and J ends, which lost 3 bases and 2 bases, there was a span of 11 bases. The CDR3 DNA reads as TGCGCCAGCAGCTCGACCGGGACCAACTATGGCTACACCTTC. Its protein product is CASSSTGTNYGYTF.

J is TRBJ2-1 and V is TRBV19; D unclear. Trimming removed 4 bases from V and 7 bases from J, with 8 bases in between. Germline loops: CDR1 LNHDA, CDR2 SQIVND (reference sequence). This CDR3 contains 12 residues. CDR3 protein: CASSKDGNEQFF. In DNA, the CDR3 is TGTGCCAGTAGTAAGGACGGTAATGAGCAGTTCTTC.

This rearrangement joins TRBV7-3 to TRBJ1-1; 8 bases line up with TRBD1. There are 13 residues in the CDR3. Losses at the gene ends were 4 bases for V and 6 bases for J; bases not matched to a gene: 4. Germline V lookup: CDR1 SGHTA, CDR2 FQGTGA. The CDR3 coding sequence is TGTGCCAGCAGCTCCAGGGGGCCCGCTGAAGCTTTCTTT. Amino acid sequence: CASSSRGPAEAFF.

This chain joins TRBV10-3 and TRBJ1-5; a possible D gene is TRBD1 (6 bases). Germline lookup yields CDR1 ENHRY and CDR2 SYGVKD. V was clipped by 6 bases and J by 2 bases, with 11 bases between them. The CDR3 is 14 amino acids. The CDR3 sequence: CAISRGEGNQPQHF. DNA for the CDR3: TGTGCCATCAGCAGGGGAGAGGGCAATCAGCCCCAGCATTTT.